The clone carrying this T cell receptor beta chain was seen once. No antigen is known for it. Other DNA sequences in this specimen translate into the identical CDR3. The entry originates in a study of Ad26.COV2.S vaccination and SARS-CoV-2 variants. General study results and limits: Measurements of TCR breadth and depth may have given underestimates of the total T cell responses. Participants given vaccine showed non-spike TCR breadth similar to that of placebo recipients.

Assay: immunoSEQ multiplex PCR; the TCRdb copy retains only in-frame clones and omits some. The sample records about 350,000 clones, about 87% being singletons. Treatment in this sample: 15 to 20 received Ad26.COV2.S at low or high dose, single or two shots; about 5 received placebo; per-sample allocation not given. Sampling was done on day 63 after the first vaccine or placebo injection. The source is a person between 18 and 65 years old who received the Ad26.COV2.S COVID-19 vaccine or a placebo. The sequenced sample was peripheral blood, obtained in a trial of Ad26.COV2.S vaccine versus placebo.

The chain's CDR3 is CASTREGGRSTEAFF. The CDR3 region has the DNA TGTGCCAGCACTCGAGAGGGGGGCAGGAGCACTGAAGCTTTCTTT. The chain uses TRBV3-1 (or the pseudogene TRBV3-2) and TRBJ1-1; a possible D gene is TRBD1 (6 bases). The germline gives CDR1 LGHDT, CDR2 YNNKEL (reference sequence). Trimming removed 7 bases at V and 4 bases at J, with 19 bases between. The length of the CDR3 is 15 residues.